This T cell receptor beta chain was documented in a study of T-cell reconstitution after alpha-beta-depleted transplantation in children. Trimming took 5 bases from V and 1 from J; bases not matched to a gene: 7. The CDR3 covers 15 residues. Germline CDR1 and CDR2: SGHTA and FQGNSA. Preparation of the TCRbeta library involved a method that used unique molecular identifiers. TCRdb analysed the PCR reads with MiXCR anew, one entry per CDR3 protein. The sample records 250,000 to 300,000 distinct CDR3 sequences, almost 10% being singletons. The chain uses TRBV7-2 and TRBJ1-1; 7 nucleotides align to TRBD1. The TCR was taken from a human donor who donated a stem cell graft to a child with SCID. The material was PBMCs from the stem cell graft donor, obtained from the stem cell graft. The CDR3 region is CASSTRTGENTEAFF. In DNA form, the CDR3 reads TGTGCCAGCAGCACCCGGACAGGAGAGAACACTGAAGCTTTCTTT.